The clone carrying this T cell receptor beta chain is a singleton in its sample. Seattle participants joined during active infection and were tracked over time. The source of the sample is a study of blood T cell repertoires in COVID-19. In the original workflow: Estimates of nucleated cell counts were drawn from the amplification of reference gene primers. Method: immunoSEQ multiplex PCR; TCRdb's copy keeps in-frame clones and lacks some. V, J and clone size derive from that table, while D and trimming were established from the DNA sequence. The table lists about 240,000 clones, approximately 91% of them singletons. This sequence originates from a man aged 25 to 45 with COVID-19, enrolled during active disease. The sequencing input was peripheral blood.

Here the CDR3 DNA reads TGCGCCAGCAGCCCAGGGACTAGCGGGGGGGCTAACGAGCAGTACTTC. This gives the protein CASSPGTSGGANEQYF. V gene TRBV5-1 combines with J gene TRBJ2-7, with 16 bases that match TRBD2. This CDR3 is built from 16 residues. V was pared by 4 bases and J by 5 bases, with 6 bases of the junction left unmatched. Germline V lookup: CDR1 SGHRS, CDR2 YFSETQ.